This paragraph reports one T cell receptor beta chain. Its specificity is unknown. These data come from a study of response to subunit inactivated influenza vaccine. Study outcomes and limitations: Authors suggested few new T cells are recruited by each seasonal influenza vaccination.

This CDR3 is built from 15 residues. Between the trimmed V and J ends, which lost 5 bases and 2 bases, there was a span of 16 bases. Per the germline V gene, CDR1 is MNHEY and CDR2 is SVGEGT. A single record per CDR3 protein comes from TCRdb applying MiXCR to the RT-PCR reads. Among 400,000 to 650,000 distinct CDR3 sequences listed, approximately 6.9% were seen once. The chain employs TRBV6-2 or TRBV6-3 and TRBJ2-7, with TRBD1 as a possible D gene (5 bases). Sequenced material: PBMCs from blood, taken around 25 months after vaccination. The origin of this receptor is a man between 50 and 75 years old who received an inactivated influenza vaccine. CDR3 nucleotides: TGTGCCAGCAGTCCCGGAAGGCAGGGTACCTACGAGCAGTACTTC. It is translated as CASSPGRQGTYEQYF.